These T cell receptor beta chains were read from a single sample in a study of OX40 agonist ivuxolimab in advanced cancers. TCRdb keeps only in-frame clones here, not all; method: immunoSEQ multiplex PCR. This sample yields 57,000 or so clones, of which around four fifths are seen a single time; less than 3.5% belongs to the top ten. The sequences come from CD4+ or CD8+ T cells sorted from blood, collected in a trial of the OX40 agonist ivuxolimab. The receptor set was obtained from an adult with an advanced solid tumor such as melanoma, head and neck, liver or kidney cancer. CDR3s include the opening cysteine and the closing phenylalanine or tryptophan. The D gene is left open where the match is weak. Size is stated for part of the rows, as once, few or many counts, or as a class when the clone is expanded.

TRBV28	TRBJ1-4	TRBD1	-	CASSYQQGSEKLFF	TGTGCCAGCAGTTATCAACAGGGGAGTGAAAAACTGTTTTTT
TRBV19	TRBJ2-2	-	-	CASRRRGARRVANTGELFF	TGTGCCAGTAGAAGACGGGGAGCGCGCCGTGTCGCGAACACCGGGGAGCTGTTTTTT
TRBV19	TRBJ2-1	TRBD2	-	CASSHSGGADNEQFF	TGTGCCAGTAGCCATAGCGGGGGGGCCGACAATGAGCAGTTCTTC
TRBV28	TRBJ2-1	-	-	CASSFGGLAYNEQFF	TGTGCCAGCAGTTTCGGGGGGCTTGCCTACAATGAGCAGTTCTTC
TRBV27	TRBJ2-1	TRBD2	-	CASSLPSGGSNEQFF	TGTGCCAGCAGCCTCCCTAGCGGGGGATCCAATGAGCAGTTCTTC
TRBV30	TRBJ1-2	-	few	CASTVAYGYTF	TGTGCCTCAACAGTAGCCTATGGCTACACCTTC
TRBV10-2	TRBJ2-7	-	-	CASSESGTKADEQYF	TGCGCCAGCAGTGAGAGCGGGACAAAAGCCGACGAGCAGTACTTC
TRBV19	TRBJ1-5	TRBD1	-	CASSLTGTGDQPQHF	TGTGCCAGTTCTTTAACCGGGACAGGGGACCAGCCCCAGCATTTT
TRBV7-8	TRBJ1-4	TRBD1	-	CASSAYRGREGEKLFF	TGTGCCAGCAGCGCCTACAGGGGGCGAGAGGGTGAAAAACTGTTTTTT
TRBV19	TRBJ1-2	-	-	CASSIQGYGYTF	TGTGCCAGTAGTATACAGGGTTATGGCTACACCTTC
TRBV2	TRBJ2-3	-	-	CASSDPGGDTQYF	TGTGCCAGCAGTGATCCGGGCGGAGATACGCAGTATTTT
TRBV28	TRBJ1-6	-	-	CASSLTRGGNSPLHF	TGTGCCAGCAGTTTAACCAGGGGTGGTAATTCACCCCTCCACTTT
TRBV18	TRBJ1-4	TRBD1	once	CASSTGTVEKLFF	TGTGCCAGCTCAACGGGGACAGTTGAAAAACTGTTTTTT
TRBV7-8	TRBJ1-3	-	few	CASSGGGTIYF	TGTGCCAGCAGTGGGGGCGGCACCATATATTTT
TRBV11-1	TRBJ2-7	-	-	CASSLIRSTYEQYF	TGTGCCAGCAGCTTAATCAGGTCGACCTACGAGCAGTACTTC
TRBV7-8	TRBJ1-3	-	once	CASSPYRRVSSGNTIYF	TGTGCCAGCAGCCCTTACCGAAGGGTATCCTCTGGAAACACCATATATTTT
TRBV5-1	TRBJ1-1	-	-	CASSPPGNTEAFF	TGCGCCAGCAGCCCGCCCGGGAACACTGAAGCTTTCTTT
TRBV11-2	TRBJ2-6	-	-	CASSPTVDGANVLTF	TGTGCCAGCAGCCCGACCGTTGATGGGGCCAACGTCCTGACTTTC
TRBV7-6	TRBJ2-1	-	-	CASSLVIRDEQFF	TGTGCCAGCAGCTTAGTAATCAGGGATGAGCAGTTCTTC
TRBV9	TRBJ1-5	-	-	CASSDATENQPQHF	TGTGCCAGCAGCGATGCTACAGAAAATCAGCCCCAGCATTTT
TRBV19	TRBJ2-2	TRBD2	-	CASSMTSGYTGELFF	TGTGCCAGTAGTATGACTAGCGGGTACACCGGGGAGCTGTTTTTT
TRBV4-2	TRBJ2-3	-	-	CASSQDPGVGVADTQYF	TGTGCCAGCAGCCAAGACCCGGGGGTGGGGGTCGCAGATACGCAGTATTTT
TRBV2	TRBJ2-7	-	-	CASSVNSFYEQYF	TGTGCCAGCAGTGTCAACAGTTTCTACGAGCAGTACTTC
TRBV6-6	TRBJ1-1	-	few	CASILMGNTEAFF	TGTGCCAGCATCCTTATGGGGAACACTGAAGCTTTCTTT
TRBV5-1	TRBJ2-3	TRBD1	once	CTSSLAGGMPDTQYF	TGCACCAGCAGCTTGGCAGGGGGCATGCCAGATACGCAGTATTTT
TRBV28	TRBJ2-7	TRBD1	few	CAPPTGHSYEQYF	TGTGCCCCGCCGACAGGGCACTCCTACGAGCAGTACTTC
TRBV4-3	TRBJ2-4	TRBD2	-	CASSQSLAGDNIQYF	TGCGCCAGCAGCCAAAGCCTAGCGGGGGATAACATTCAGTACTTC